One sample yielded the 4 T cell receptor beta chains listed below, sequenced in a study of spatial heterogeneity in lung cancer. Time point meaning: sample taken at primary tumor resection. Whole RNA was taken from tumor, nontumor lung or frozen PBMC; it was then sequenced unsorted. TCRdb re-called the 5' RACE reads through MiXCR, storing one row per CDR3 protein. The sample records tens of thousands of distinct CDR3 sequences, around 13% being singletons. The sample here was PBMCs, taken at surgery. The receptors derive from a male donor with early-stage non-small cell lung cancer.

The chain recombines TRBV15 with TRBJ1-1; D is uncertain. The V and J ends lost 0 bases and 1 base respectively, with 9 bases between them. Germline CDR1 LNHNV, CDR2 YYDKDF (reference sequence). CDR3 size: 15 residues. The CDR3 loop reads CATSREVPPNTEAFF. CDR3 nucleotide sequence: TGTGCCACCAGCAGAGAGGTACCCCCGAACACTGAAGCTTTCTTT.

This clonotype was observed at least ten times. This rearrangement joins TRBV20-1 to TRBJ1-2; 10 positions match TRBD1. The germline V gene has CDR1 DFQATT and CDR2 SNEGSKA (reference sequence). The trim removed 0 bases at V and 0 bases at J, leaving 4 bases unmatched. The CDR3 contains 16 residues. CDR3 loop: CSARDLDRGPNYGYTF. The CDR3 DNA sequence: TGCAGTGCTAGAGACCTCGACAGGGGGCCTAACTATGGCTACACCTTC.

This clonotype was seen a handful of times. The chain carries TRBV2 and TRBJ1-3; TRBD1 aligns across 8 bases. Germline loops: CDR1 SNHLY, CDR2 FYNNEI. There are 15 residues in the CDR3. The J segment lost 0 bases and the V segment lost 9 bases, leaving 7 bases of the junction unmatched. CDR3: CASWDRHSSGNTIYF. The CDR3 DNA sequence: TGTGCCAGTTGGGACAGGCACTCCTCTGGAAACACCATATATTTT.

This clonotype came up many times. The chain uses TRBV29-1 and TRBJ1-2; TRBD1 aligns across 8 bases. The CDR3 runs to 14 residues. Germline V gives CDR1 SQVTM, CDR2 ANQGSEA. The trim removed 4 bases at V and 1 base at J, leaving 5 bases unmatched. This CDR3 reads CSVGDRGSNYGYTF. DNA for the CDR3: TGCAGCGTTGGCGACAGGGGTAGTAACTATGGCTACACCTTC.